This TCR beta chain was observed in a study of T cells in Graves' hyperthyroidism and ophthalmopathy. Overall study: The blood sample was taken at first diagnosis, before treatment began.

The CDR3 spans 15 residues. Germline V CDR1 and CDR2: SGHTA, FQGNSA. V lost 3 bases, J lost 3 bases, and 9 bases lay in between. Whole-study results and caveats: Also found in blood were most expanded thyroid clonotypes above 0.001.

This clonotype has a handful of counts. Antigen unknown. Template material for amplifying TCR beta CDR3 regions consisted of RNA transcripts. During a first-round RT-PCR of the TCR CDR3, the HTBI primer set was used. TCRdb re-called the multiplex PCR reads with MiXCR, one entry per CDR3 protein. The sample contains around 210,000 distinct CDR3 sequences, about a sixth of which appear only once. The sequence derives from a woman aged 45-59 years with Graves' hyperthyroidism. Source material: blood. The chain has TRBV7-2 and TRBJ2-6; no reliable D call. Here the CDR3 reads CASSLGVVGANVLTF. CDR3 in DNA: TGTGCCAGCAGCTTGGGTGTGGTTGGGGCCAACGTCCTGACTTTC.